The present T cell receptor (beta chain) was sequenced within a study of blood T cell repertoires in COVID-19 (dated by TCRdb to between 2020 and 2021). For context, the study as a whole: Samples from collaborators originated in the United States, Italy and Spain and spanned both the acute and convalescent phases of COVID-19. The prospective study material was composed of cDNA or gDNA derived from T cells, B-cell-depleted T cells, or PBMCs. Deeply sampled blood TCRbeta repertoires from subjects exposed to, actively infected with, or recovered from COVID-19 were included in the dataset. A freely available public database, intended as a resource for researchers studying the immune response to SARS-CoV-2, is where the repertoires were released. Samples came from the ongoing ImmuneRACE study (first 160 participants) plus 1,254 subjects from 6 global collaborators. Sample metadata almost always included a de-identified subject ID, COVID-19 status, age in years and sex. Where available, HLA class I and class II types were taken from metadata supplied by the sample provider and were not determined by assay-based typing. The study at large found these results: The amount of clinical and demographic metadata varied by source and participant and was provided uncurated.

Including the terminal cysteine and phenylalanine, the CDR3 comprises 15 residues. Only CDR3 DNA is held: 45 bases, read in frame from base 1. Based on the germline V gene, the CDR1 and CDR2 sequences are SGHAT and FQNNGV. The trim is 5 bases for V and 3 bases for J, with a gap of 17 bases between the germline ends. Whole blood was collected in K2EDTA tubes by collaborating institutions according to the institutions' own protocols. For TCRbeta analysis, collaborators shipped samples in one of three forms: frozen whole blood, isolated PBMCs, or DNA extracted from either of those sample types. TCRbeta CDR3 regions were amplified from genomic DNA using the immunoSEQ Assay, a bias-controlled multiplex PCR. Regarding the original processing steps: Nucleated cell counts per sample were estimated from amplification of reference gene primers within the assay. To quantify the absolute abundance of each unique TCRbeta CDR3 rearrangement, sequence reads were collapsed and filtered. For each sample, productive Simpson clonality was calculated by taking the square root of Simpson's diversity index across productive rearrangements. As stored in TCRdb, this immuneACCESS dataset retains in-frame rearrangements with V and J assigned. A fraction of the clones does not appear; measured against another copy, unresolved V genes explain less than half of the discrepancy, and the remainder lacks a known reason. Clonal size and the V and J genes are those of that table, whereas D and trimming came from the DNA. Here the sample has 65,000 to 95,000 clones; over 75% occur a single time. Around 7.9% of the sample rests with the top ten.

On this clone itself: The antigen this receptor binds is unknown. No much larger clone is present one base from it, and per-base qualities are unavailable.

This receptor was taken from a man between 65 and 79 years old with acute or convalescent COVID-19. The sequence joins TRBV11-2 to TRBJ2-7; the D gene identity is not certain. Sequencing used peripheral blood. The DNA is TGTGCCAGCAGCCCGATGGGTCAGGTGGGCTACGAGCAGTACTTC. Its coded protein is CASSPMGQVGYEQYF.